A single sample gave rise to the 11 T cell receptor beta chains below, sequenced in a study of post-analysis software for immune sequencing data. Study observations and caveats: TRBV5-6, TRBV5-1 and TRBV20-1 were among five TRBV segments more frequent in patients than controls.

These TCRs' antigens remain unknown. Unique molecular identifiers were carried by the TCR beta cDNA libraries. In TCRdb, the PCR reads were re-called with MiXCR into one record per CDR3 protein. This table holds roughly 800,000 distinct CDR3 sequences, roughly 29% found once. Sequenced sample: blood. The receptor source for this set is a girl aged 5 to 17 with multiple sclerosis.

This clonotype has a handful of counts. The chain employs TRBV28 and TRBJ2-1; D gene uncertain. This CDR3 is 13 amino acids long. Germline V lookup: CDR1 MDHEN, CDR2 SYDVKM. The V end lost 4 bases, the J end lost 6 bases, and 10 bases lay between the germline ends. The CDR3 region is CASSSHLFNEQFF. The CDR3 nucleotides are TGTGCCAGCAGTTCTCATCTTTTCAATGAGCAGTTCTTC.

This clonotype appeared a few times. CDR3 nucleotide sequence: TGTGCCGTGAGACAGGGGGCCGACTATGGCTACACCTTC. Its translation: CAVRQGADYGYTF. The chain employs TRBV6-6 and TRBJ1-2; 10 bases agree with TRBD1. In germline, CDR1 is MNHNY, CDR2 SVGAGI (reference sequence). The CDR3 consists of 13 residues. Trimming cost V 11 bases and J 3 bases; bases outside gene matches: 6.

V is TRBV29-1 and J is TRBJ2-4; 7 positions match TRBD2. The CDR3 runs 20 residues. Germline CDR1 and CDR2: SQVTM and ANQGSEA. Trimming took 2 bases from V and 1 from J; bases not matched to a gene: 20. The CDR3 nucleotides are TGCAGCGTTGAAATCGTAGGGGACCACGGGGGGAGTTGGGCCAAAAACATTCAGTACTTC. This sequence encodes CSVEIVGDHGGSWAKNIQYF.

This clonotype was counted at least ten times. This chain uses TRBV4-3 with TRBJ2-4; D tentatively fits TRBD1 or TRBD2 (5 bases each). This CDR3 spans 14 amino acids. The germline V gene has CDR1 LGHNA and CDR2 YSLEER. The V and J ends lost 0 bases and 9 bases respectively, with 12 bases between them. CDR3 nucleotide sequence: TGCGCCAGCAGCCAAGATACCGAGGGGCGCATTCAGTACTTC. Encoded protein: CASSQDTEGRIQYF.

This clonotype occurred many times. DNA of the CDR3: TGTGCCAGCAGCTTCGCCGCGGGAAGCACAGATACGCAGTATTTT. This encodes CASSFAAGSTDTQYF. The genes are TRBV7-2 and TRBJ2-3, with a tentative D call TRBD2 (6 bases). CDR3 size: 15 residues. V was cut by 3 bases and J by 0 bases, with 10 bases left in between. The germline V gene encodes CDR1 SGHTA and CDR2 FQGNSA.

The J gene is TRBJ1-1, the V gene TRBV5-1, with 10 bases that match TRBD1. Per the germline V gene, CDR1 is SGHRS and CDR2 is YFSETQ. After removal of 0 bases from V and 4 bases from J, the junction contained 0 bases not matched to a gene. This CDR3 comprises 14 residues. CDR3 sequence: CASSLGQGATEAFF. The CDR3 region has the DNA TGCGCCAGCAGCTTGGGACAGGGGGCCACTGAAGCTTTCTTT.

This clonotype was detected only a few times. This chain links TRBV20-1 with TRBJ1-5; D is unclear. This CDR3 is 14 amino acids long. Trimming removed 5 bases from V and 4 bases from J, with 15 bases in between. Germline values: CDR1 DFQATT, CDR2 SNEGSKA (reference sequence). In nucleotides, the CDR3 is TGCAGTGCTCGTCGCGGGCAGCCAAATCAGCCCCAGCATTTT. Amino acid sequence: CSARRGQPNQPQHF.

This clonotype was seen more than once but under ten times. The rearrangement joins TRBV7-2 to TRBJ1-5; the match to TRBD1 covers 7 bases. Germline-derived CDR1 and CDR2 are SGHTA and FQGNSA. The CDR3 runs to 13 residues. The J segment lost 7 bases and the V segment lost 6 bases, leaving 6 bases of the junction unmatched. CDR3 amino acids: CASRRQGGQPQHF. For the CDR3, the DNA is TGTGCCAGCAGACGACAGGGCGGCCAGCCCCAGCATTTT.

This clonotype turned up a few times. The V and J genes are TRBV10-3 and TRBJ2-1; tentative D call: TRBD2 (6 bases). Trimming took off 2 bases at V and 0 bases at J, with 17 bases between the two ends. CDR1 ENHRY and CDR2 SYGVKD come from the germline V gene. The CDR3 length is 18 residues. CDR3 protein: CAISEGGRSGRSYNEQFF. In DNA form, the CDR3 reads TGTGCCATCAGTGAGGGAGGGAGGTCGGGGCGCTCCTACAATGAGCAGTTCTTC.

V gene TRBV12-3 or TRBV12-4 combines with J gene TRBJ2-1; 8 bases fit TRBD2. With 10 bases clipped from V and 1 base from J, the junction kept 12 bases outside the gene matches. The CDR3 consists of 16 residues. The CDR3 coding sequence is TGTGCCACCGGGGGGGCCGTGAGGAAGTCCTACAATGAGCAGTTCTTC. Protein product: CATGGAVRKSYNEQFF.

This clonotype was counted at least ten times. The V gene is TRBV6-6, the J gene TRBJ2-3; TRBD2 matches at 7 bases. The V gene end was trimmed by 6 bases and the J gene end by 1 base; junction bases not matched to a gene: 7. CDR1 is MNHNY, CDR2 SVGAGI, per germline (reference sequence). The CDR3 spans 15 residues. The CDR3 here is CASSLWEGGTDTQYF. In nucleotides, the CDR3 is TGTGCCAGCAGCCTTTGGGAGGGCGGCACAGATACGCAGTATTTT.